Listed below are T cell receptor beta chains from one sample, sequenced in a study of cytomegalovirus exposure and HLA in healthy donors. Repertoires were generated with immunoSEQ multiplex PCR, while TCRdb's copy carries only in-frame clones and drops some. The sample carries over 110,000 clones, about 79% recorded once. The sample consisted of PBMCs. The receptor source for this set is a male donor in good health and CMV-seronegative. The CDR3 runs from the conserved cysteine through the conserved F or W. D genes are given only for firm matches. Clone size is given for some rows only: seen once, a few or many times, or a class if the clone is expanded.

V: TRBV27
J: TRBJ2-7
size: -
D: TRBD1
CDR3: CASSLSPQQGDNEQYF
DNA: TGTGCCAGCAGTTTATCGCCTCAACAGGGGGACAACGAGCAGTACTTC

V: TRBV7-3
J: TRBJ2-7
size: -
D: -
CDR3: CASSLTTSGQPQYF
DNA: TGTGCCAGCAGCTTAACTACGTCAGGGCAACCCCAGTACTTC

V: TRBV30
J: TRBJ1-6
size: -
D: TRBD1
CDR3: CAWSDPDRGPPLHF
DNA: TGTGCCTGGAGTGACCCGGACAGGGGACCACCCCTCCACTTT

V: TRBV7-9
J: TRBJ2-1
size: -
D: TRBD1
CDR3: CASGITGQFDEQFF
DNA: TGTGCCAGCGGAATAACGGGACAGTTCGATGAGCAGTTCTTC

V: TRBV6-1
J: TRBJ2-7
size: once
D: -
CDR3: CASRSGTIIEQYF
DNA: TGTGCCAGCAGATCTGGGACAATCATCGAGCAGTACTTC

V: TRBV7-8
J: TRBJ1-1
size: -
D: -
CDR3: CASSQNTEAFF
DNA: TGTGCCAGCAGCCAGAACACTGAAGCTTTCTTT

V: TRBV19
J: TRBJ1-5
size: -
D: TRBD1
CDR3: CASEIWTGGQPQHF
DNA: TGTGCCAGTGAAATATGGACAGGCGGTCAGCCCCAGCATTTT

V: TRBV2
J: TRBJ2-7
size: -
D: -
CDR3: CASSPSGVILPHEQYF
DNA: TGTGCCAGCAGCCCGAGTGGAGTAATCCTACCTCACGAGCAGTACTTC

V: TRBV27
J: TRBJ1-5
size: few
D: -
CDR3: CASSLSAEGNQPQHF
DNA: TGTGCCAGCAGTTTATCGGCCGAGGGCAATCAGCCCCAGCATTTT

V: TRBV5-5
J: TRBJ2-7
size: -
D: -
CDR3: CASSWGPGPSGEQYF
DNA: TGTGCCAGCAGCTGGGGGCCGGGGCCGTCGGGGGAGCAGTACTTC

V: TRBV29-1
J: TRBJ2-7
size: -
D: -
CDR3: CSADISYEQYF
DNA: TGCAGCGCGGACATCTCCTACGAGCAGTACTTC

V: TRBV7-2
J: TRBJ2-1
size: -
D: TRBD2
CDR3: CASSQHPTGGSSEQFF
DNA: TGTGCCAGCAGTCAACATCCCACTGGCGGGAGTTCGGAGCAGTTCTTC

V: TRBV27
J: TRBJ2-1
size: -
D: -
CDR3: CASRLVGSSYNEQFF
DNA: TGTGCCAGCAGACTCGTGGGGAGCTCCTACAATGAGCAGTTCTTC

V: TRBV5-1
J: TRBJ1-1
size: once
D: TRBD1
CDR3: CASSLGDRGGTEAFF
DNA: TGCGCCAGCAGCTTGGGGGACAGGGGAGGCACTGAAGCTTTCTTT

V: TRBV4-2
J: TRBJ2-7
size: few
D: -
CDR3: CASSQEDRVNSYEQYF
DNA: TGTGCCAGCAGCCAAGAAGACAGAGTAAACTCCTACGAGCAGTACTTC

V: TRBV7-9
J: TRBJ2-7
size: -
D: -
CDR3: CASSSGTQHEQYF
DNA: TGTGCCAGCAGCTCCGGGACACAGCACGAGCAGTACTTC

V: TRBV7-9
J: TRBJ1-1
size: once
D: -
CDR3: CASSLLNTEAFF
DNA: TGTGCCAGCAGCCTACTGAACACTGAAGCTTTCTTT

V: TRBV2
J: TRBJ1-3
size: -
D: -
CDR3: CASSRTEGNTIYF
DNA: TGTGCCAGCAGTCGGACAGAAGGAAACACCATATATTTT

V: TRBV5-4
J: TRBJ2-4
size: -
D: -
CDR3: CASSLGGGGNIQYF
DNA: TGTGCCAGCAGCTTGGGGGGAGGGGGGAACATTCAGTACTTC

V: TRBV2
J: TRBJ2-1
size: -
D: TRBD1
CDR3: CASRDRGKEQFF
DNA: TGTGCCAGCCGAGACAGGGGAAAAGAGCAGTTCTTC

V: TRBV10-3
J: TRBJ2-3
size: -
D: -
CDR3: CAINSPSTDTQYF
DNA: TGTGCCATCAACTCCCCTAGCACAGATACGCAGTATTTT

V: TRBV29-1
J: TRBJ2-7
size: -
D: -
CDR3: CSVAANEQYF
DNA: TGCAGCGTTGCTGCTAACGAGCAGTACTTC

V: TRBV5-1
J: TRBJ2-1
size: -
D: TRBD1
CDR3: CASSPDRAAYNEQFF
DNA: TGCGCCAGCAGCCCGGACAGGGCGGCCTACAATGAGCAGTTCTTC

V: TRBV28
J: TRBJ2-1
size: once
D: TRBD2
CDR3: CASRIQTSGNNEQFF
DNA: TGTGCCAGCCGGATTCAGACTAGCGGCAACAATGAGCAGTTCTTC

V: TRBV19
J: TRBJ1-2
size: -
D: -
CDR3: CASTKGITNYGYTF
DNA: TGTGCCAGTACCAAGGGGATTACTAACTATGGCTACACCTTC

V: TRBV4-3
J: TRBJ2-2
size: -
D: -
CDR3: CASSQDMYNTGELFF
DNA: TGCGCCAGCAGCCAAGATATGTATAACACCGGGGAGCTGTTTTTT

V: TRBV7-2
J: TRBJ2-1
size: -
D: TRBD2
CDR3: CASSPRVLAGYNEQFF
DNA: TGTGCCAGCAGCCCTAGGGTTTTAGCGGGGTACAATGAGCAGTTCTTC

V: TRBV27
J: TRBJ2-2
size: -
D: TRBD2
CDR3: CASSLYLAGMDGELFF
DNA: TGTGCCAGCAGTTTATATCTAGCGGGAATGGACGGGGAGCTGTTTTTT

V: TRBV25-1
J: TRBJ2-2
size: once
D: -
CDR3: CASSERTGWTGELFF
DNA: TGTGCCAGCAGTGAGCGCACAGGGTGGACCGGGGAGCTGTTTTTT

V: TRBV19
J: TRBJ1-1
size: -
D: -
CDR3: CASRRGETEAFF
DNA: TGTGCCAGTAGACGGGGTGAAACTGAAGCTTTCTTT

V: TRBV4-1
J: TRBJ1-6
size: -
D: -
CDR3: CASSQARSTTGLINSPLHF
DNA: TGCGCCAGCAGCCAAGCTAGGTCGACTACGGGACTGATTAATTCACCCCTCCACTTT

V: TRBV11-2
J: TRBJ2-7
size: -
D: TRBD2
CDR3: CASSARLAGVDYEQYF
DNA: TGTGCCAGCAGCGCGAGACTAGCGGGGGTCGACTACGAGCAGTACTTC

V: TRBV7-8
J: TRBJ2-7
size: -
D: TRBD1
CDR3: CASSTRDRGAMIYEQYF
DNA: TGTGCCAGCAGCACCCGGGACAGGGGCGCTATGATCTACGAGCAGTACTTC

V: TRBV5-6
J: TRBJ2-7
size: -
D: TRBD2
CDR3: CASSLGPGGEQYF
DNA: TGTGCCAGCAGCTTGGGGCCGGGAGGCGAGCAGTACTTC

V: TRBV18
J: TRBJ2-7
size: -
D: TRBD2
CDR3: CASSGLVDSEQYF
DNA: TGTGCCAGCTCAGGACTAGTCGATAGCGAGCAGTACTTC